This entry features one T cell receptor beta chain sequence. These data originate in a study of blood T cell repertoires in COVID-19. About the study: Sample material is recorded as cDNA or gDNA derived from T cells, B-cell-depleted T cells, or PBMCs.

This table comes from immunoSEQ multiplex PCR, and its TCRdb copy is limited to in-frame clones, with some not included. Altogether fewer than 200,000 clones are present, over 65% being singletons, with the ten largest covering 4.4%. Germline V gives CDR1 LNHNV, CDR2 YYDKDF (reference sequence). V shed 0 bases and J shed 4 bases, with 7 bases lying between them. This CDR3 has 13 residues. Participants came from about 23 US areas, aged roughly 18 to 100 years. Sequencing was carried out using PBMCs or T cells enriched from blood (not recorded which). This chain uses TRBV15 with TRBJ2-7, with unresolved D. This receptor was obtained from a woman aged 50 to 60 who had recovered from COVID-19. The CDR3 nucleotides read TGTGCCACCAGCAGAGATAGCCAATACGAGCAGTACGTC. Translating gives CATSRDSQYEQYV.